The present entry profiles one TCR beta chain with its context. The data were obtained in a study of blood T cell repertoires in COVID-19. Sequencing used immunoSEQ multiplex PCR; TCRdb keeps in-frame clones, though not all of them. The table has over 50,000 clones, around 73% seen once; the top ten hold approximately 21%. Unmatched junction bases numbered 8, after V lost 6 bases and J lost 5 bases. Per germline, CDR1 MNHEY and CDR2 SMNVEV (reference sequence). The CDR3 contains 15 residues. The sequence came from a man older than 75 with active or convalescent COVID-19. The rearrangement joins TRBV27 to TRBJ2-7, with 12 positions matching TRBD2. The sample comprised peripheral blood. CDR3 residues: CASSARTSGTHEQYF. The CDR3 coding sequence is TGTGCCAGCAGCGCTAGGACTAGCGGGACCCACGAGCAGTACTTC.